Listed here are 25 T cell receptor beta chains from one sample, sequenced in a study of patients and donors after allogeneic stem cell transplantation. Each CDR3 protein is one row after TCRdb ran MiXCR on the RT-PCR reads. Found here are about 39,000 distinct CDR3 sequences, more than 30% of them singletons; the top ten hold roughly 70%. The sample comprised blood, either unsorted or a sorted T cell fraction (not recorded which). The receptors derive from a human donor who was either an allogeneic HSCT recipient or a stem cell or donor lymphocyte infusion donor (not recorded which). It is not recorded whose cells these are; they may come from a transplant donor.

The chain couples TRBV20-1 to TRBJ2-7; TRBD1 matches at 11 bases. The CDR3 runs 15 residues. Germline V lookup: CDR1 DFQATT, CDR2 SNEGSKA (reference sequence). J lost 5 bases, V lost 3 bases, and 9 bases had no gene match. The CDR3 loop is CSASHGWDRGDEQYF. The CDR3 coding sequence is TGCAGTGCTAGTCATGGTTGGGACAGGGGGGACGAGCAGTACTTC.

On this clonotype: A much larger clone lies one base from this, so it may be a read error. No conserved phenylalanine or tryptophan is present at the end of the CDR3, so a read error is the likely explanation. The chain uses TRBV5-1 and TRBJ1-1; D possibly corresponds to TRBD1 (6 bases). The CDR3 is made up of 15 amino acids. V lost 4 bases to trimming and J lost 3 bases, with 16 bases between them. Germline V gene sequence: CDR1 SGHRS, CDR2 YFSETQ. The CDR3 loop is CASSIQDSGDTEAFL. The CDR3 region has the DNA TGCGCCAGCAGCATCCAGGACAGTGGGGACACTGAAGCTTTCTTG.

The J gene is TRBJ2-2, the V gene TRBV4-1; D ambiguous. The CDR3 consists of 14 residues. The V end was cut by 1 base, the J end by 5 bases, with 8 bases between. Germline V lookup: CDR1 MGHRA, CDR2 YSYEKL. In nucleotides, the CDR3 is TGCGCCAGCAGCCAAGGTAGCTCTACCGGGGAGCTGTTTTTT. This encodes CASSQGSSTGELFF.

Remarks on this clonotype: This may come from a read error, since a much larger clone is one base off. The rearrangement links TRBV10-3 to TRBJ2-2, with D perhaps TRBD2 (6 bases). Germline V gene sequence: CDR1 ENHRY, CDR2 SYGVKD. The CDR3 contains 14 residues. Trimming shortened V by 10 bases and J by 4 bases, and 16 bases separated the two germline ends. The CDR3 spells CATGRGTSTGELFF. As DNA, the CDR3 is TGTGCCACCGGCCGGGGGACTTCCACCGGGGAGCTGTTTTTT.

The chain couples TRBV27 to TRBJ2-1; D is perhaps TRBD2 (5 bases). The CDR3 spans 14 residues. The V gene lost 5 bases and the J gene lost 8 bases, with 16 bases spanning the gap. Germline V gene sequence: CDR1 MNHEY, CDR2 SMNVEV (reference sequence). CDR3 region: CASSLRTRGHEQFF. The CDR3 nucleotides read TGTGCCAGCAGTCTCCGGACTCGTGGGCATGAGCAGTTCTTC.

The chain uses TRBV20-1 and TRBJ2-7; TRBD2 matches 8 bases. After removal of 1 base from V and 4 bases from J, the junction contained 12 bases not matched to a gene. From germline, CDR1 is DFQATT and CDR2 SNEGSKA (reference sequence). The CDR3 sequence is 16 residues long. The CDR3 spells CSARGVASGRRYEQYF. CDR3 bases: TGCAGTGCTAGAGGGGTTGCGAGCGGGAGACGTTACGAGCAGTACTTC.

V usage is TRBV20-1 and J usage is TRBJ2-3; 10 positions agree with TRBD2. This CDR3 has 11 amino acids. CDR1 is DFQATT and CDR2 is SNEGSKA in the germline V gene (reference sequence). V trimming: 2 bases; J trimming: 14 bases; junction bases outside the gene matches: 4. CDR3 residues: CSARLAGVPYF. The CDR3 DNA follows: TGCAGTGCTAGACTAGCGGGAGTACCGTATTTT.

This clonotype was counted between two and nine times. The chain employs TRBV19 and TRBJ2-1, with a tentative D call TRBD2 (6 bases). The length of the CDR3 is 12 residues. V was shortened by 10 bases and J by 8 bases, with 15 bases between the two germline ends. Germline V lookup: CDR1 LNHDA, CDR2 SQIVND (reference sequence). The CDR3 is CATQIGGDEQFF. CDR3 DNA sequence: TGTGCCACCCAGATAGGAGGGGATGAGCAGTTCTTC.

The gene calls are TRBV10-3 and TRBJ1-1; no clear D gene. This CDR3 comprises 14 residues. From germline, CDR1 is ENHRY and CDR2 SYGVKD. The V gene lost 2 bases and the J gene lost 0 bases, with 7 bases spanning the gap. CDR3 protein: CAISEGVLNTEAFF. CDR3 DNA sequence: TGTGCCATCAGTGAGGGGGTCCTGAACACTGAAGCTTTCTTT.

The V call is TRBV7-2, the J call TRBJ1-3, with D hard to call. The CDR3 runs to 17 residues. Deletions cut 5 bases from V and 0 bases from J, with 17 bases between. The germline V gene encodes CDR1 SGHTA and CDR2 FQGNSA. CDR3 region: CASSAPRLRDSGNTIYF. The CDR3, as DNA: TGTGCCAGCAGCGCCCCGAGGTTGAGAGACTCTGGAAACACCATATATTTT.

This clonotype came up once. J is TRBJ1-5 and V is TRBV19; TRBD1 might be the D (5 bases). The CDR3 runs 16 residues. Per germline, CDR1 LNHDA and CDR2 SQIVND (reference sequence). Trimming cost V 7 bases and J 4 bases, with 20 bases left between them. The CDR3 loop reads CASTTGWGSGNQPQHF. CDR3 nucleotides: TGTGCCAGTACTACAGGTTGGGGCAGCGGAAATCAGCCCCAGCATTTT.

The chain links TRBV20-1 to TRBJ1-2, with 9 bases fitting TRBD1. The V gene end was trimmed by 3 bases and the J gene end by 4 bases; junction bases not matched to a gene: 3. Looked up from germline, CDR1 is DFQATT and CDR2 is SNEGSKA (reference sequence). CDR3 length: 13 residues. DNA for the CDR3: TGCAGTGCTAGCCAGGGACAGGGCTATGGCTACACCTTC. Amino acids: CSASQGQGYGYTF.

This clonotype was recorded at least ten times. The chain links TRBV6-1 to TRBJ1-5, with D possibly being TRBD1 (5 bases). The CDR3 is 14 amino acids. V lost 6 bases to trimming and J lost 15 bases, with 24 bases between them. CDR1 MNHNS and CDR2 SASEGT come from the germline V gene. The CDR3 here is CASSTPLRDSYRHF. The CDR3 region has the DNA TGTGCCAGCAGCACCCCCCTCCGGGACTCTTATCGGCATTTT.

The rearrangement links TRBV20-1 to TRBJ2-7; maybe TRBD2 (6 bases). V dropped 3 bases and J dropped 2 bases, with 17 bases sitting between them. Germline CDR1 is DFQATT and CDR2 is SNEGSKA (reference sequence). This CDR3 has 15 residues. The CDR3, as DNA: TGCAGTGCTAGGAGCTTGTGGGAGGTACCCTACGAGCAGTACTTC. Translated, it gives CSARSLWEVPYEQYF.

The chain recombines TRBV4-3 with TRBJ2-7, with 10 bases lining up with TRBD2. V dropped 7 bases and J dropped 0; count of bases not matched to a gene: 6. The CDR3 sequence is 15 residues long. The germline V gene encodes CDR1 LGHNA and CDR2 YSLEER. In DNA form, the CDR3 reads TGCGCCAGCAACCACACTAGCGGGAACTCCTACGAGCAGTACTTC. It translates to CASNHTSGNSYEQYF.

This chain connects TRBV10-3 to TRBJ1-5; 9 nucleotides agree with TRBD1. The CDR3 length is 14 residues. V shed 5 bases, J shed 6 bases, and the junction held 5 bases outside the gene matches. From germline, CDR1 is ENHRY and CDR2 SYGVKD. CDR3 in amino acids: CAISLDRGGQPQHF. The DNA for the CDR3 is TGTGCCATCAGTCTGGACAGGGGAGGTCAGCCCCAGCATTTT.

This clonotype was counted only a few times. Compared with germline, one end of the junction differs, possibly owing to a read error. This chain joins TRBV19 and TRBJ2-5; unclear D gene. Per germline, CDR1 LNHDA and CDR2 SQIVND (reference sequence). The CDR3 is 14 residues long. The CDR3 DNA follows: TGTGCCAGTAGTCTAGACTCGCTTATGAAGACCCAGTACTTC. This translates into CASSLDSLMKTQYF. The whole variable domain, filled in from reference TRBV19 and TRBJ2-5, reads DGGITQSPKYLFRKEGQNVTLSCEQNLNHDAMYWYRQDPGQGLRLIYYSQIVNDFQKGDIAEGYSVSREKKESFPLTVTSAQKNPTAFYLCASSLDSLMKTQYFGPGTRLLVL.

Comment on this clonotype: Relative to the germline gene, one junction end is altered; a read error may explain this. The chain links TRBV7-2 to TRBJ1-6; D gene uncertain. The length of the CDR3 is 12 residues. Germline CDR1 SGHTA, CDR2 FQGNSA. CDR3 in amino acids: CASSLDKAAPRF. The DNA for the CDR3 is TGTGCCAGCAGCTTAGATAAGGCAGCCCCGAGGTTT. Combining the CDR3 with reference TRBV7-2 and TRBJ1-6 gives the whole variable domain GAGVSQSPSNKVTEKGKDVELRCDPISGHTALYWYRQSLGQGLEFLIYFQGNSAPDKSGLPSDRFSAERTGGSVSTLTIQRTQQEDSAVYLCASSLDKAAPRFGNGTRLTVT.

At least ten counts were recorded for this clonotype. The CDR3 DNA sequence: TGTGCCAGTAGGGAGACACCGAACACCGGGGAGCTGTTTTTT. Translation gives CASRETPNTGELFF. This chain joins TRBV19 and TRBJ2-2; D remains unclear. The CDR3 loop spans 14 amino acids. Germline V lookup: CDR1 LNHDA, CDR2 SQIVND (reference sequence). The V gene lost 6 bases and the J gene lost 0 bases, with 8 bases spanning the gap.

The V gene is TRBV5-1, the J gene TRBJ2-2; a possible D gene is TRBD1 (5 bases). V gave up 4 bases and J gave up 5 bases, with 15 bases separating them. Germline loops: CDR1 SGHRS, CDR2 YFSETQ. The CDR3 loop spans 15 amino acids. DNA for the CDR3: TGCGCCAGCAGCGCTCCAGGGAAGGAGACCGGGGAGCTGTTTTTT. Its translation is CASSAPGKETGELFF.

V gene TRBV20-1 combines with J gene TRBJ2-1, with 8 bases matching TRBD2. The CDR3 is 15 amino acids. Germline-derived CDR1 and CDR2 are DFQATT and SNEGSKA (reference sequence). The ends lost 4 bases at V and 7 bases at J; junction bases unmatched: 12. The CDR3 DNA reads as TGCAGTGCTACTTACCGGGAGGGCCGTCTTAATGAGCAGTTCTTC. Translating it yields CSATYREGRLNEQFF.

The chain uses TRBV7-9 and TRBJ2-1; 7 nucleotides agree with TRBD2. CDR1 and CDR2 from the germline V gene are SEHNR and FQNEAQ (reference sequence). Trimming at V came to 6 bases and at J to 8 bases, leaving 16 bases not matched to a gene. The CDR3 is 16 amino acids. The CDR3 protein is CASSIYLTGGVHEQFF. The CDR3, as DNA: TGTGCCAGCAGTATCTACCTGACGGGAGGTGTCCATGAGCAGTTCTTC.

On this clonotype: Since the CDR3 does not end with the conserved phenylalanine or tryptophan, this likely comes from a read error. The V gene is TRBV20-1, the J gene TRBJ2-7; 11 bases map to TRBD2. The CDR3 covers 14 residues. CDR1 DFQATT and CDR2 SNEGSKA come from the germline V gene (reference sequence). The junction had 11 bases not matched to a gene; V was cut back by 6 bases and J by 7 bases. CDR3 sequence: CSASNSGRANEQYL. As DNA, the CDR3 is TGCAGTGCCAGTAATAGCGGGAGGGCCAATGAGCAGTACCTC.

In its sample, this clonotype was seen a few times. The gene calls are TRBV29-1 and TRBJ1-1; TRBD1 is a possible D gene (5 bases). Germline V gene data show CDR1 as SQVTM and CDR2 as ANQGSEA. The CDR3 is 16 amino acids. V lost 2 bases and J 1 base, leaving 17 bases between the germline ends. In nucleotides, the CDR3 is TGCAGCGTTGAAAATGGACCGGGACGGTGGAACACTGAAGCTTTCTTT. This encodes CSVENGPGRWNTEAFF. The full variable domain, rest sourced from reference TRBV29-1 and TRBJ1-1, is SAVISQKPSRDICQRGTSLTIQCQVDSQVTMMFWYRQQPGQSLTLIATANQGSEATYESGFVIDKFPISRPNLTFSTLTVSNMSPEDSSIYLCSVENGPGRWNTEAFFGQGTRLTVV.

This clonotype was observed a handful of times. Written as DNA, the CDR3 is TGTGCCCTGGATGGCTACACCTTC. Residues: CALDGYTF. The rearrangement joins TRBV28 to TRBJ1-2; D is uncertain. CDR1 and CDR2 (germline): MDHEN, SYDVKM. There are 8 residues in the CDR3. V lost 11 bases and J lost 6, with 4 bases in between.